This T cell receptor (beta chain) derives from a study of cytomegalovirus exposure and HLA in healthy donors. Overall study context: T cells numbering about 200 million yielded 117 million unique TCR beta sequences in an earlier analysis. Early released data had around 88 million unique TCRs, all coming from HLA-typed donors.

The PCR had 60 Vbeta and 13 Jbeta primers. Here immunoSEQ multiplex PCR was the method, and the copy in TCRdb shows in-frame clones only, minus some. This table has about 180,000 clones, approximately 80% appearing once. Material for sequencing was PBMCs. This clonotype was sampled from a girl aged 2 to 10 in good health and CMV-seropositive.

The CDR3 region has the DNA TGTGCCAGCCGGTCCGAGACAGCTAGCAATCAGCCCCAGCATTTT. It translates to CASRSETASNQPQHF. The chain has TRBV6-1 and TRBJ1-5; D perhaps matches TRBD1 (5 bases). CDR1 is MNHNS, CDR2 SASEGT, per germline. The length of the CDR3 is 15 residues. V was trimmed by 8 bases and J by 0 bases, leaving 14 bases between them.